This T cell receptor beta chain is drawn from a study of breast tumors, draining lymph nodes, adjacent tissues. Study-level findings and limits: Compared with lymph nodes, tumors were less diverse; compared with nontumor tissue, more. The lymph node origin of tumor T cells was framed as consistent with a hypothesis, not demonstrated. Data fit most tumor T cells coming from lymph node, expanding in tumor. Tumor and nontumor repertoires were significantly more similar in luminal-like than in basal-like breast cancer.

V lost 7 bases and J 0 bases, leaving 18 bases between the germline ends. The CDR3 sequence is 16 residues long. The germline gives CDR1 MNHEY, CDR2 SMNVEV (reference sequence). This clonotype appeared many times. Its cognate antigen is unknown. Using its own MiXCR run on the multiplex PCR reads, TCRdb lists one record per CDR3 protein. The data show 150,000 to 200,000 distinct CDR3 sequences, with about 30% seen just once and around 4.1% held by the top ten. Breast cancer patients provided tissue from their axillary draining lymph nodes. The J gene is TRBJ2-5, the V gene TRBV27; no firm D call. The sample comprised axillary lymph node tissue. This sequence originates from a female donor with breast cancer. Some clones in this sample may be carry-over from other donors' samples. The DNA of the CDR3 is TGTGCCAGCAAAGGCTCGGCTAGACCGTACCAAGAGACCCAGTACTTC. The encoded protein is CASKGSARPYQETQYF.